Listed below are T cell receptor beta chains from one sample, sequenced in a study of T cells after yellow fever vaccination. TCRdb reanalysed the 5' RACE reads using MiXCR and keeps one entry per CDR3 protein. The profile shows around 350,000 distinct CDR3 sequences, 6% to 8% of them singletons. Specimen: PBMCs, collected 5 days after the yellow fever booster vaccination. Receptors were obtained from a young man who received the YFV17D yellow fever vaccine. Both conserved end residues are part of each CDR3. The D gene is left open where the match is weak. The size field is filled for only some rows; it gives once, few, many or a size class.

D gene	V gene	clone size	J gene	CDR3 DNA	CDR3 protein
NA	TRBV7-2	many	TRBJ1-2	TGTGCCAGCGGACGTTGGGGCGGCTACACCTTC	CASGRWGGYTF
TRBD2	TRBV11-2	few	TRBJ2-1	TGTGCCAGCGGTTCTAGCGGGAGCTACAATGAGCAGTTCTTC	CASGSSGSYNEQFF
NA	TRBV20-1	NA	TRBJ1-5	TGCAGTGCTAGCCCCAGGGGAGATCAGCCCCAGCATTTT	CSASPRGDQPQHF
TRBD2	TRBV29-1	NA	TRBJ2-1	TGCAGCGCCGCCTCGAAGCGGGGGGCCGATGAGCAGTTCTTC	CSAASKRGADEQFF
TRBD1	TRBV7-9	few	TRBJ1-5	TGTGCCAGCAGCAAAGACAGGGATAGCAATCAGCCCCAGCATTTT	CASSKDRDSNQPQHF
NA	TRBV9	many	TRBJ2-3	TGTGCCAGCAGCGTAGACTACAGACACACAGATACGCAGTATTTT	CASSVDYRHTDTQYF
TRBD2	TRBV6-2/TRBV6-3	NA	TRBJ2-3	TGTGCCAGCAGTTATCGCCCGACTCGACTAGCGGGCGTTATCACAAATACGCAGTATTTT	CASSYRPTRLAGVITNTQYF
TRBD1	TRBV30	NA	TRBJ2-7	TGTGCCTGGACCAGACAGGGCCCCTACGAGCAGTACTTC	CAWTRQGPYEQYF
NA	TRBV28	many	TRBJ2-5	TGTGCCAGCAGTCCCAACCAGTATTACTGGCAAGAGACCCAGTACTTC	CASSPNQYYWQETQYF
TRBD2	TRBV5-1	many	TRBJ2-5	TGCGCCAGCAGCTCGTTCGCCCCCAGACTAGCGGGAGAAGAGACCCAGTACTTC	CASSSFAPRLAGEETQYF
TRBD1	TRBV12-3/TRBV12-4	many	TRBJ2-7	TGTGCCAGCAGTTTAGCGCCGGGACAGGGAGGCTACGAGCAGTACTTC	CASSLAPGQGGYEQYF
NA	TRBV5-1	many	TRBJ2-1	TGCGCCAGCAGCTTGGCCGCTGAGCAGTTCTTC	CASSLAAEQFF
TRBD1	TRBV30	few	TRBJ1-1	TGTGCCTGCGAGGGGGCGCGAGGCACTGAAGCTTTCTTT	CACEGARGTEAFF
NA	TRBV24-1	NA	TRBJ1-5	TGTGCCACCAGTGATTTGGCAGGAAAAAGCAATCAGCCCCAGCATTTT	CATSDLAGKSNQPQHF
NA	TRBV6-1	few	TRBJ2-4	TGTGCCAGCAGACCCCCCGGATTAGCCAAAAACATTCAGTACTTC	CASRPPGLAKNIQYF
NA	TRBV11-1	NA	TRBJ2-5	TGTGCCAGCAGCACGGTTTCCACAACTCAAGAGACCCAGTACTTC	CASSTVSTTQETQYF
NA	TRBV6-5	NA	TRBJ2-2	TGTGCCAGCAGTTACGTAGGGGCCGGGGAGCTGTTTTTT	CASSYVGAGELFF
TRBD2	TRBV7-2	many	TRBJ2-7	TGTGCCAGCAGCCTTGGGGGGGGTGGGAAGTACGAGCAGTACTTC	CASSLGGGGKYEQYF
TRBD1	TRBV5-1	few	TRBJ2-1	TGCGCCAGCAGCTTGGTGCCAAAATTTGGGACAGGGACCTATGAGCAGTTCTTC	CASSLVPKFGTGTYEQFF
NA	TRBV29-1	few	TRBJ2-1	TGCAGCGTTGAATTGGCAGGCACCTACAATGAGCAGTTCTTC	CSVELAGTYNEQFF
TRBD1	TRBV6-2/TRBV6-3	many	TRBJ1-1	TGTGCCAGTAGGTTGGCTGGACAGGGCCGCACTGAAGCTTTCTTT	CASRLAGQGRTEAFF
NA	TRBV5-1	many	TRBJ2-2	TGCGCCAGCAGCTTGGAGGGCTCACGGAGCGGGGAGCTGTTTTTT	CASSLEGSRSGELFF
NA	TRBV25-1	few	TRBJ2-1	TGTGCCAGCAGTGACTCCCCTCACTGGGGGCGGGACGGCAATGAGCAGTTCTTC	CASSDSPHWGRDGNEQFF
TRBD2	TRBV5-1	few	TRBJ2-1	TGCGCCAGCAGCGAGGGACTAGCGGGACCCGATGAGCAGTTCTTC	CASSEGLAGPDEQFF
TRBD1	TRBV18	many	TRBJ2-7	TGTGCCAGCTCACCACCGGCCAGGGGGCAAGAGCAGTACTTC	CASSPPARGQEQYF
TRBD2	TRBV12-3/TRBV12-4	few	TRBJ2-1	TGTGCCAGCAGTTTTGCTAGCGGGCCCTACAATGAGCAGTTCTTC	CASSFASGPYNEQFF
NA	TRBV14	many	TRBJ2-7	TGTGCCAGCAGCCAAGGCGGATTTTACGAGCAGTACTTC	CASSQGGFYEQYF
NA	TRBV7-6	many	TRBJ2-1	TGTGCCAGCAGTATAGGGGGAGGGGGCGCCTACAATGAGCAGTTCTTC	CASSIGGGGAYNEQFF
NA	TRBV7-2	NA	TRBJ2-5	TGTGCCAGCAGCCCCGGTTCGGGGGTTTGGAGGTCCCAGTACTTC	CASSPGSGVWRSQYF
NA	TRBV5-1	many	TRBJ2-7	TGCGCCAGCAGCTTGGAGGCCTCCGGGACGATATCCTACGAGCAGTACTTC	CASSLEASGTISYEQYF
TRBD1	TRBV11-2	few	TRBJ1-1	TGTGCCAGCAGCTGGACAGGGACGGCTGAAGCTTTCTTT	CASSWTGTAEAFF
TRBD2	TRBV6-5	NA	TRBJ2-1	TGTGCCAGCAGTTCACTAGCGCGAGGGCTTGGTGAGCAGTTCTTC	CASSSLARGLGEQFF
NA	TRBV20-1	many	TRBJ2-4	TGCAGTGCCAGGACCCAAGGGGGGGGAAACATTCAGTACTTC	CSARTQGGGNIQYF
NA	TRBV10-1	few	TRBJ2-7	TGCGCCTGTCGCCCCTACGAGCAGTACTTC	CACRPYEQYF
NA	TRBV12-3/TRBV12-4	many	TRBJ2-7	TGTGCCAGCAGCTTGGGGACCTACGAGCAGTACTTC	CASSLGTYEQYF
NA	TRBV6-1	many	TRBJ2-7	TGTGCCAGCAGTAATCCCCTAGGTTACGAGCAGTACTTC	CASSNPLGYEQYF
NA	TRBV20-1	many	TRBJ2-4	TGCAGTGCTAGAGAAGGGCCTCCAAACATTCAGTACTTC	CSAREGPPNIQYF
TRBD2	TRBV20-1	few	TRBJ2-5	TGCAGTGCTAGGTTAGGAGCGGGGATCCAAGAGACCCAGTACTTC	CSARLGAGIQETQYF
NA	TRBV29-1	few	TRBJ2-2	TGCAGCGTTGCGCGGGGAGAGGACACCGGGGAGCTGTTTTTT	CSVARGEDTGELFF
NA	TRBV20-1	NA	TRBJ2-5	TGCAGTGCTGGGCAACACGGAAATCAAGAGACCCAGTACTTC	CSAGQHGNQETQYF
NA	TRBV5-1	NA	TRBJ2-1	TGCGCCAGCAGCTTGGTGACTGGATCCTACAATGAGCAGTTCTTC	CASSLVTGSYNEQFF
NA	TRBV5-1	few	TRBJ2-1	TGCGCCAGCAGCTTGACCGGGAGTAGCGATGAGCAGTTCTTC	CASSLTGSSDEQFF
NA	TRBV12-5	many	TRBJ2-7	TGTGCTAGTGGTTTGTGGTCCGGGAGAGCCGTCCTAGGCTACGAGCAGTACTTC	CASGLWSGRAVLGYEQYF
TRBD2	TRBV5-4	NA	TRBJ2-3	TGTGCCAGCAGCCGTAGCGGGAGTAGCACAGATACGCAGTATTTT	CASSRSGSSTDTQYF
TRBD2	TRBV28	few	TRBJ2-1	TGTGCCAGCAGGGGGGGGTGGATCAATGAGCAGTTCTTC	CASRGGWINEQFF
TRBD2	TRBV7-6	many	TRBJ2-3	TGTGCCAGCAGCTTAAATCCGGGACTAGTGTCAGATACGCAGTATTTT	CASSLNPGLVSDTQYF
TRBD1	TRBV5-1	few	TRBJ2-4	TGCGCCAGCAGCTTCGGACAGGGGAAAAACATTCAGTACTTC	CASSFGQGKNIQYF
NA	TRBV18	NA	TRBJ2-7	TGTGCCAGCTCACGCCTGCTTTTAGACGAGCAGTACTTC	CASSRLLLDEQYF
NA	TRBV5-6	many	TRBJ2-3	TGTGCCAGCAGCGGATCGTTCATAGGCGGCACAGATACGCAGTATTTT	CASSGSFIGGTDTQYF
NA	TRBV5-1	many	TRBJ2-7	TGCGCCAGCAGCTTATTTCCTCCCGGGAGTTTTGCCTACGAGCAGTACTTC	CASSLFPPGSFAYEQYF